This T cell receptor (beta chain) was profiled in a study of PD-L1 blockade in urothelial cancer. At the level of the study: Median blood clonality was around 0.074, with about 86,000 unique TCRs. Notes on the study in general: Clonality of blood TCR below the median before treatment predicted better survival. Durable-benefit patients had greater expansion of tumor-associated blood clones at 3 weeks.

Time point denoted: pretreatment peripheral blood. V lost 5 bases to trimming and J lost 2 bases, with 10 bases between them. Germline CDR1 SGHAT, CDR2 FQNNGV. The CDR3 covers 13 residues. With respect to this clone: Its antigen is as yet unknown.

Sequenced by immunoSEQ multiplex PCR; TCRdb stores in-frame clones only, minus some. Among tens of thousands of clones, roughly 90% were seen once, and the ten largest hold roughly 4.7%. This TCR was recovered from a man in his 70s with urothelial cancer. The rearrangement joins TRBV11-2 to TRBJ2-7; D ambiguous. The sample here was PBMCs, taken around atezolizumab (anti-PD-L1) treatment. The CDR3 protein is CASSLDTTYEQYF. The CDR3, as DNA: TGTGCCAGCAGCCTCGACACGACCTACGAGCAGTACTTC.